These 27 T cell receptor beta chains originate from one sample sequenced in a study of cytomegalovirus exposure and HLA in healthy donors. PCR primers comprised 60 Vbeta and 13 Jbeta primers. The protocol was immunoSEQ multiplex PCR, while the TCRdb copy is restricted to in-frame clones and leaves out a portion. The sample shows 100,000 to 150,000 clones, about two thirds of them seen only once. Sequencing was carried out using PBMCs. Receptors were obtained from a human donor in good health.

This clone occurred once. Other DNA sequences from this sample encode an identical CDR3 as well. This chain links TRBV7-2 with TRBJ1-5; no reliable D call. The germline CDR1 and CDR2 sequences are SGHTA and FQGNSA. The CDR3 loop spans 13 amino acids. Trimming took 2 bases from V and 4 from J, leaving 6 bases between them. The CDR3 reads CASSLPGNQPQHF. CDR3 DNA sequence: TGTGCCAGCAGCTTACCCGGGAATCAGCCCCAGCATTTT.

The chain joins TRBV5-1 to TRBJ2-3; D unclear. The CDR3 has 12 residues. V shed 2 bases and J shed 2 bases, with 3 bases lying between them. The V gene's germline CDR1 is SGHRS and CDR2 YFSETQ. This CDR3 reads CASSFNTDTQYF. CDR3 in DNA: TGCGCCAGCAGCTTCAACACAGATACGCAGTATTTT.

The chain combines TRBV6-5 with TRBJ1-6; 7 nucleotides align to TRBD1. The CDR3 runs 15 residues. The J segment lost 6 bases and the V segment lost 6 bases, leaving 8 bases of the junction unmatched. The germline V gene encodes CDR1 MNHEY and CDR2 SVGAGI. This CDR3 is CASSRIRDSNSPLHF. The CDR3 nucleotides are TGTGCCAGCAGCCGAATACGGGACAGTAATTCACCCCTCCACTTT.

The J gene is TRBJ1-1, the V gene TRBV7-8; D gene unclear. The V end was cut by 3 bases, the J end by 0 bases, with 8 bases between. Germline V gene data show CDR1 as SGHVS and CDR2 as FQNEAQ. This CDR3 contains 14 residues. This CDR3 is CASSFVAMNTEAFF. CDR3 bases: TGTGCCAGCAGCTTTGTGGCAATGAACACTGAAGCTTTCTTT.

The gene calls are TRBV30 and TRBJ1-5, with D possibly matching TRBD1 (5 bases). The V gene's germline CDR1 is GTSNPN and CDR2 SVGIG (reference sequence). V was trimmed by 0 bases and J by 0 bases, leaving 9 bases between them. The CDR3 is 15 residues long. The CDR3 loop reads CAWSVGDYSNQPQHF. In DNA form, the CDR3 reads TGTGCCTGGAGTGTAGGGGATTATAGCAATCAGCCCCAGCATTTT.

The genes are TRBV7-2 and TRBJ2-7; D might be TRBD2 (6 bases). CDR1 SGHTA and CDR2 FQGNSA come from the germline V gene. Deletions cut 1 base from V and 3 bases from J, with 19 bases between. The CDR3 length is 17 residues. DNA of the CDR3: TGTGCCAGCAGCTTAGGGAGGGCTCATGCCGCGGTCTACGAGCAGTACTTC. Amino acid sequence: CASSLGRAHAAVYEQYF.

The sample holds one count of this clone. This chain links TRBV6-5 with TRBJ2-2; 16 bases line up with TRBD2. J lost 10 bases, V lost 0 bases, and 2 bases had no gene match. The CDR3 is 16 residues long. Germline V lookup: CDR1 MNHEY, CDR2 SVGAGI. The CDR3 here is CASSYSGTSGREELFF. CDR3 sequence (DNA): TGTGCCAGCAGTTACTCCGGGACTAGCGGGAGGGAGGAGCTGTTTTTT.

V usage is TRBV6-5 and J usage is TRBJ2-1; D might be TRBD1 (8 bases). Deletions cut 2 bases from V and 7 bases from J, with 15 bases between. The germline V gene has CDR1 MNHEY and CDR2 SVGAGI. The CDR3 consists of 15 residues. DNA of the CDR3: TGTGCCAGCAGTTACGAGACAGGGGAGGGGAATGAGCAGTTCTTC. It is translated as CASSYETGEGNEQFF.

The chain combines TRBV18 with TRBJ2-7; 7 bases line up with TRBD1. The CDR3 loop spans 15 amino acids. The V gene's germline CDR1 is KGHSH and CDR2 LQKENI. J gave up 1 base and V 5 bases, and 8 bases lay outside the gene matches. The CDR3 spells CASSATATGSYEQYF. CDR3 coding DNA: TGTGCCAGCTCAGCGACTGCGACAGGGTCCTACGAGCAGTACTTC.

CDR3 in amino acids: CAWSPSGGVTDTQYF. As DNA, the CDR3 is TGTGCCTGGAGTCCCAGCGGGGGAGTCACAGATACGCAGTATTTT. The rearrangement joins TRBV30 to TRBJ2-3; 8 bases line up with TRBD2. The CDR3 totals 15 residues. V was clipped by 2 bases and J by 2 bases; unmatched bases: 6. The germline gives CDR1 GTSNPN, CDR2 SVGIG (reference sequence).

This clone appeared once. Within the sample, other DNA sequences also encode this same CDR3. V gene TRBV4-2 combines with J gene TRBJ2-3; TRBD2 might be the D (5 bases). Germline-derived CDR1 and CDR2 are LGHNA and YNFKEQ. The CDR3 spans 14 residues. V shed 1 base and J shed 4 bases, with 9 bases lying between them. CDR3: CASSQGLASDTQYF. The CDR3 nucleotides read TGTGCCAGCAGCCAAGGATTAGCGTCAGATACGCAGTATTTT.

CDR3 nucleotide sequence: TGCAGCGTCGCCCACCCCCAGGGGCACACTGAAGCTTTCTTT. It codes for CSVAHPQGHTEAFF. J is TRBJ1-1 and V is TRBV29-1, with a possible D match to TRBD1 (6 bases). The germline CDR1 and CDR2 sequences are SQVTM and ANQGSEA. Trimming left V 6 bases short and J 3 bases short, with 17 bases between. The CDR3 runs 14 residues.

J is TRBJ2-1 and V is TRBV10-3, with TRBD2 as a possible D gene (6 bases). This CDR3 comprises 16 residues. V was shortened by 3 bases and J by 4 bases, with 16 bases between the two germline ends. The germline CDR1 and CDR2 sequences are ENHRY and SYGVKD. The CDR3 region is CAISENRDLTYNEQFF. As DNA, the CDR3 is TGTGCCATCAGTGAAAACCGGGACTTGACATACAATGAGCAGTTCTTC.

The chain combines TRBV7-2 with TRBJ2-1; 13 nucleotides match TRBD2. V lost 4 bases and J lost 3; bases outside the gene matches: 0. Germline-derived CDR1 and CDR2 are SGHTA and FQGNSA. The CDR3 is made up of 15 amino acids. The CDR3 protein is CASSWTSGGYNEQFF. CDR3 coding DNA: TGTGCCAGCAGCTGGACTAGCGGGGGCTACAATGAGCAGTTCTTC.

The chain uses TRBV28 and TRBJ1-5; possible D gene TRBD1, 6 bases. The V and J ends lost 5 bases and 7 bases respectively, with 9 bases between them. There are 12 residues in the CDR3. The germline gives CDR1 MDHEN, CDR2 SYDVKM. The CDR3: CASSLQGQPQHF. CDR3 DNA: TGTGCCAGCAGTCTTCAGGGGCAGCCCCAGCATTTT. The complete variable domain, with remaining parts taken from reference TRBV28 and TRBJ1-5, reads DVKVTQSSRYLVKRTGEKVFLECVQDMDHENMFWYRQDPGLGLRLIYFSYDVKMKEKGDIPEGYSVSREKKERFSLILESASTNQTSMYLCASSLQGQPQHFGDGTRLSIL.

The chain employs TRBV30 and TRBJ2-1; D is ambiguous. CDR3 length: 14 amino acids. The germline gives CDR1 GTSNPN, CDR2 SVGIG (reference sequence). V lost 2 bases, J lost 0 bases, and 8 bases lay in between. CDR3 nucleotide sequence: TGTGCCTGGAGTCGCGGCAGCTCCTACAATGAGCAGTTCTTC. This gives the protein CAWSRGSSYNEQFF. Combining the CDR3 with reference TRBV30 and TRBJ2-1 gives the whole variable domain SQTIHQWPATLVQPVGSPLSLECTVEGTSNPNLYWYRQAAGRGLQLLFYSVGIGQISSEVPQNLSASRPQDRQFILSSKKLLLSDSGFYLCAWSRGSSYNEQFFGPGTRLTVL.

This chain uses TRBV5-4 with TRBJ2-5; 7 bases align to TRBD1. Germline V lookup: CDR1 SGHNT, CDR2 YYREEE (reference sequence). Trimming removed 9 bases from V and 3 bases from J; junction bases left unmatched: 11. The CDR3 is made up of 14 amino acids. The CDR3 nucleotides read TGTGCCACCCACCCCTACCAGGGGGAAGAGACCCAGTACTTC. Translating gives CATHPYQGEETQYF.

This clone was seen only once. This chain uses TRBV6-1 with TRBJ1-2; the D is unclear. The germline V gene has CDR1 MNHNS and CDR2 SASEGT. The CDR3 length is 15 residues. Between the trimmed V and J ends, which lost 1 base and 8 bases, there was a span of 17 bases. CDR3 nucleotide sequence: TGTGCCAGCAGTGAAGAAGCGACCCGGAATGGCGGCTACACCTTC. Its translation: CASSEEATRNGGYTF.

This chain uses TRBV5-1 with TRBJ2-3; TRBD1 agrees at 8 bases. From germline, CDR1 is SGHRS and CDR2 YFSETQ. The CDR3 consists of 15 residues. V was clipped by 1 base and J by 6 bases; unmatched bases: 7. The CDR3 protein is CASSLRTGFSDTQYF. The CDR3 DNA reads as TGCGCCAGCAGCTTGAGGACAGGGTTTTCGGATACGCAGTATTTT.

The chain uses TRBV2 and TRBJ2-5, with a weak D call TRBD1 (5 bases). Trimming pared 6 bases from V and 7 bases from J, leaving 21 bases between. Germline lookup yields CDR1 SNHLY and CDR2 FYNNEI. This CDR3 spans 15 amino acids. DNA of the CDR3: TGTGCCAGCAGCATAGACAGCGAGACCCCATGGACCCAGTACTTC. As protein: CASSIDSETPWTQYF.

This rearrangement joins TRBV5-4 to TRBJ2-5, with 7 bases identical to TRBD1. Germline values: CDR1 SGHNT, CDR2 YYREEE (reference sequence). The CDR3 extends over 15 amino acids. The ends lost 1 base at V and 5 bases at J; junction bases unmatched: 8. The CDR3 loop is CASSLQQGRRETQYF. The CDR3 coding sequence is TGTGCCAGCAGCTTGCAACAGGGGCGTAGGGAGACCCAGTACTTC.

The chain has TRBV7-2 and TRBJ2-7, with 10 bases lining up with TRBD2. Germline V gene lookup returns CDR1 SGHTA and CDR2 FQGNSA. Losses at the gene ends were 5 bases for V and 2 bases for J; bases not matched to a gene: 12. The CDR3 is made up of 17 amino acids. CDR3 nucleotide sequence: TGTGCCAGCAGCCTTAGAGGACTAGCGGCCCCTCCCTACGAGCAGTACTTC. Translation gives CASSLRGLAAPPYEQYF.

The rearrangement joins TRBV7-9 to TRBJ1-1; 12 positions agree with TRBD1. The junction had 1 base not matched to a gene; V was cut back by 4 bases and J by 4 bases. CDR1 is SEHNR and CDR2 is FQNEAQ in the germline V gene (reference sequence). The CDR3 totals 14 residues. The CDR3 region is CASSSGQGATEAFF. CDR3 nucleotide sequence: TGTGCCAGCAGCTCGGGACAGGGGGCCACTGAAGCTTTCTTT. The full variable domain, rest sourced from reference TRBV7-9 and TRBJ1-1, is DTGVSQNPRHKITKRGQNVTFRCDPISEHNRLYWYRQTLGQGPEFLTYFQNEAQLEKSRLLSDRFSAERPKGSFSTLEIQRTEQGDSAMYLCASSSGQGATEAFFGQGTRLTVV.

The chain recombines TRBV5-1 with TRBJ2-7, with 7 bases aligning to TRBD2. Germline V CDR1 and CDR2: SGHRS, YFSETQ. The CDR3 is 14 amino acids. Germline trimming cut 6 bases from V and 3 bases from J; bases unmatched to any gene: 9. In DNA form, the CDR3 reads TGCGCCAGCATGGGCGGAGCGGGATTCTACGAGCAGTACTTC. It yields the protein CASMGGAGFYEQYF.

This clone was observed a few times. This chain uses TRBV5-4 with TRBJ2-5; TRBD2 matches at 13 bases. Unmatched junction bases numbered 5, after V lost 0 bases and J lost 3 bases. The CDR3 has 17 amino acids. In germline, CDR1 is SGHNT, CDR2 YYREEE (reference sequence). CDR3 loop: CASSLGTSGGAKETQYF. In nucleotides, the CDR3 is TGTGCCAGCAGCTTGGGTACTAGCGGGGGGGCTAAAGAGACCCAGTACTTC. The full variable domain, in which reference TRBV5-4 and TRBJ2-5 provide the parts outside the CDR3, is ETGVTQSPTHLIKTRGQQVTLRCSSQSGHNTVSWYQQALGQGPQFIFQYYREEENGRGNFPPRFSGLQFPNYSSELNVNALELDDSALYLCASSLGTSGGAKETQYFGPGTRLLVL.

Notes on this clone: The same CDR3 can be traced to other DNA sequences in this sample. V is TRBV11-3 and J is TRBJ2-2; D remains ambiguous. Germline lookup yields CDR1 SGHNT and CDR2 YENEEA. The V gene lost 6 bases and the J gene lost 6 bases, with 11 bases spanning the gap. The CDR3 extends over 13 amino acids. CDR3 DNA sequence: TGTGCCAGCAGTCTCTCCTCGGCCGGGGAGCTGTTTTTT. Amino acids: CASSLSSAGELFF.

The chain has TRBV19 and TRBJ2-1; TRBD2 matches 9 bases. Per germline, CDR1 LNHDA and CDR2 SQIVND (reference sequence). J lost 0 bases, V lost 0 bases, and 3 bases had no gene match. This CDR3 is built from 17 residues. Here the CDR3 reads CASSIEGLAPSYNEQFF. The CDR3 region has the DNA TGTGCCAGTAGTATAGAGGGACTAGCACCCTCCTACAATGAGCAGTTCTTC.